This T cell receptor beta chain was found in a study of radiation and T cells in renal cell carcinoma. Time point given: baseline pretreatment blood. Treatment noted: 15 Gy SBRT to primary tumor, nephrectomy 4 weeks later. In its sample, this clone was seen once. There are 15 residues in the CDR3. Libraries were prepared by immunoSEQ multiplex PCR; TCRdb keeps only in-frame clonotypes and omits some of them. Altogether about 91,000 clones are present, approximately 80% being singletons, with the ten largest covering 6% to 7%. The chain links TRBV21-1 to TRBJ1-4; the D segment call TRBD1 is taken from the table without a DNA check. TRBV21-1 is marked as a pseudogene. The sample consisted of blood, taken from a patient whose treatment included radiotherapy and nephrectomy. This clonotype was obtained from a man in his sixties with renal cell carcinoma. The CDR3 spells CASSKAGRGNEKLFF. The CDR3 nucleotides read TGTGCCAGCAGCAAAGCGGGCAGGGGAAATGAAAAACTGTTTTTT.